This T cell receptor beta chain originates from a study of STAT5B mutations in CD4+ large granular lymphocyte leukemia. General study results and limits: Compared with healthy controls (2/35), patient top clones favored TRBV06 (8/27). Without putative leukemic clones, patient CD4-sorted repertoires remained more clonal than healthy CD4+ repertoires. Without HLA matching, higher CD4+ than CD8+ T-LGLL clonality could reflect small sample size.

J was trimmed by 1 base and V by 5 bases; bases with no gene match: 5. The germline CDR1 and CDR2 sequences are MDHEN and SYDVKM. This CDR3 comprises 16 residues. Comment on this clone: What it binds is not known.

Original processing notes: Productive clonotypes were detectable down to 2.59 x 10-5 frequency. Measured with immunoSEQ multiplex PCR; TCRdb has only the in-frame clones, and not every one. V and J calls and clone size are given by that table; D and trimming were obtained from the DNA. The sample has 20,000 or so clones, roughly 80% seen once. The sequenced sample was CD4+ T cells from blood buffy coats. The chain links TRBV28 to TRBJ1-4; 9 bases are shared with TRBD1. The source of this sequence is a human donor in good health. In DNA form, the CDR3 reads TGTGCCAGCAGTCAAAGACAGGGGGGAACTAATGAAAAACTGTTTTTT. Translation: CASSQRQGGTNEKLFF.